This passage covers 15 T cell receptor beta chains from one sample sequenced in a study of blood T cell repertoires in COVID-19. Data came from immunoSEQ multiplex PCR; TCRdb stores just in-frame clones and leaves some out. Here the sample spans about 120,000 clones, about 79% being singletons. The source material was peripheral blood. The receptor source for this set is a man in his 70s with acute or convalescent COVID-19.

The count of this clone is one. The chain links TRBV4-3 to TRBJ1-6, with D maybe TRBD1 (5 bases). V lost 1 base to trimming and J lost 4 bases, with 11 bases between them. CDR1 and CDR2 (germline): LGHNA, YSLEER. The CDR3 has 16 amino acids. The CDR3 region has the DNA TGCGCCAGCAGCCAAGTGGAGGGGAGTTATAATTCACCCCTCCACTTT. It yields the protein CASSQVEGSYNSPLHF.

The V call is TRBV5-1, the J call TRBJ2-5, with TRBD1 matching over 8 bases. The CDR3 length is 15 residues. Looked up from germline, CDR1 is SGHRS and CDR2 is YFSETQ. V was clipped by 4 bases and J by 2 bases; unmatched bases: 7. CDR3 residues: CASSRGQGRQETQYF. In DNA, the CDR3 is TGCGCCAGCAGCCGTGGACAGGGCCGACAAGAGACCCAGTACTTC.

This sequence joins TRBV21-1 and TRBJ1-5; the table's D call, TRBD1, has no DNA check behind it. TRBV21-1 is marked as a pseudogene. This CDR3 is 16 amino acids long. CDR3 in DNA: TGTGCCAGCAGCAAAGATCGTCAGTATAGCAATCAGCCCCAGCATTTT. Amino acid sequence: CASSKDRQYSNQPQHF.

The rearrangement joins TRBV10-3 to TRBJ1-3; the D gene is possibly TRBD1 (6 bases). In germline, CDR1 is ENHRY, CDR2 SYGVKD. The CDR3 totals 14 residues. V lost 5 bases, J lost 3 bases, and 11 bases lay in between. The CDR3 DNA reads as TGTGCCATCAGTCAACAGGGTGGTGGAAACACCATATATTTT. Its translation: CAISQQGGGNTIYF.

The CDR3 nucleotides read TGTGCCAGCAGCGTGACAGGGCCGAGTGGCTACACCTTC. Its translation: CASSVTGPSGYTF. The chain carries TRBV11-3 and TRBJ1-2; 7 bases align to TRBD1. The CDR3 extends over 13 amino acids. The junction had 7 bases not matched to a gene; V was cut back by 5 bases and J by 7 bases. Germline-derived CDR1 and CDR2 are SGHNT and YENEEA.

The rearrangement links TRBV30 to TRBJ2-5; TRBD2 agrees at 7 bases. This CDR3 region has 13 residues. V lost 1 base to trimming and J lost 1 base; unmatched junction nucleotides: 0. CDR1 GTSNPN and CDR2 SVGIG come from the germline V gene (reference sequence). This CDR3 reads CAWSGTSQETQYF. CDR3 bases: TGTGCCTGGAGTGGGACTAGCCAAGAGACCCAGTACTTC.

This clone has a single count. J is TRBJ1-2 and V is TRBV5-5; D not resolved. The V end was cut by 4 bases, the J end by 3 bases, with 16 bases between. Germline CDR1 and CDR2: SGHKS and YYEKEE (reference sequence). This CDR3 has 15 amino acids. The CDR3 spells CASSIGHFSDYGYTF. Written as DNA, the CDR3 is TGTGCCAGCAGCATTGGGCACTTCTCGGACTATGGCTACACCTTC.

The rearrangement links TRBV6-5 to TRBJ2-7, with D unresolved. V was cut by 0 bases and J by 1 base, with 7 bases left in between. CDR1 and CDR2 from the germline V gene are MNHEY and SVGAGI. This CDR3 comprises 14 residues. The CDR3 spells CASSYSYGSYEQYF. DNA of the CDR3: TGTGCCAGCAGTTACTCGTACGGGTCCTACGAGCAGTACTTC.

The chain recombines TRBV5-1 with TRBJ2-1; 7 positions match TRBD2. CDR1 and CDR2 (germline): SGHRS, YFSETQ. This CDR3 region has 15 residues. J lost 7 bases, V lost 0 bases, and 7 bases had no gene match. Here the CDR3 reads CASSLGLAGANEQFF. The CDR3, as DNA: TGCGCCAGCAGCTTGGGACTAGCTGGGGCGAATGAGCAGTTCTTC.

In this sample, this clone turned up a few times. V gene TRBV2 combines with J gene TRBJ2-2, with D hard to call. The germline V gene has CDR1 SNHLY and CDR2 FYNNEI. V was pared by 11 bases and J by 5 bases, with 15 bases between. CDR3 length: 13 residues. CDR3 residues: CAVPTQDTGELFF. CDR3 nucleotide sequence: TGTGCCGTCCCGACCCAGGATACCGGGGAGCTGTTTTTT.

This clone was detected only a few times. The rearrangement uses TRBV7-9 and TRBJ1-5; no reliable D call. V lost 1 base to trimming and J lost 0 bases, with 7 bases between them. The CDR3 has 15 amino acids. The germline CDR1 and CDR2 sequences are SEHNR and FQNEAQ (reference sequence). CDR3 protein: CASSLGDNSNQPQHF. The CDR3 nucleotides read TGTGCCAGCAGCTTAGGCGATAATAGCAATCAGCCCCAGCATTTT.

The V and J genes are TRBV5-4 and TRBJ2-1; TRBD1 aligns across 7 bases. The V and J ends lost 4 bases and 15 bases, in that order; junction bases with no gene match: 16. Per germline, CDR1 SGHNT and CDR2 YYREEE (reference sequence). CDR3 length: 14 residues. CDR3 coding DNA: TGTGCCAGCAGCGGAGATACAGGGGTTCCCAATCTGTTCTTC. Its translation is CASSGDTGVPNLFF. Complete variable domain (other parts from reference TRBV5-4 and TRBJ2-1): ETGVTQSPTHLIKTRGQQVTLRCSSQSGHNTVSWYQQALGQGPQFIFQYYREEENGRGNFPPRFSGLQFPNYSSELNVNALELDDSALYLCASSGDTGVPNLFFGPGTRLTVL.

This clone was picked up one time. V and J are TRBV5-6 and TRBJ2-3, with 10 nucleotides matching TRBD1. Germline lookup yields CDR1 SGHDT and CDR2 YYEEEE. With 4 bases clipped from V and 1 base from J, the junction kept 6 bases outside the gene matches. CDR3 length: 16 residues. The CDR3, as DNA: TGTGCCAGCAGCAAAAGGGACAGGGGCGGCACAGATACGCAGTATTTT. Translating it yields CASSKRDRGGTDTQYF.

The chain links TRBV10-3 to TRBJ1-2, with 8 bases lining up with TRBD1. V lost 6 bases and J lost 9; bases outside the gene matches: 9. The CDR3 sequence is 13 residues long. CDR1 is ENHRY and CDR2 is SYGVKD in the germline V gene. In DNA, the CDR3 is TGTGCCATCAGGATGGACAGGGTAGAACGCTACACCTTC. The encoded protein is CAIRMDRVERYTF.

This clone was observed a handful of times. The CDR3 spells CAWRGLADTYNEQFF. In DNA form, the CDR3 reads TGTGCCTGGAGGGGACTAGCGGACACCTACAATGAGCAGTTCTTC. J is TRBJ2-1 and V is TRBV30; 11 bases are a match to TRBD2. The V gene's germline CDR1 is GTSNPN and CDR2 SVGIG (reference sequence). The CDR3 length is 15 residues. With V trimmed by 3 bases and J by 2 bases, 3 bases remained unmatched.